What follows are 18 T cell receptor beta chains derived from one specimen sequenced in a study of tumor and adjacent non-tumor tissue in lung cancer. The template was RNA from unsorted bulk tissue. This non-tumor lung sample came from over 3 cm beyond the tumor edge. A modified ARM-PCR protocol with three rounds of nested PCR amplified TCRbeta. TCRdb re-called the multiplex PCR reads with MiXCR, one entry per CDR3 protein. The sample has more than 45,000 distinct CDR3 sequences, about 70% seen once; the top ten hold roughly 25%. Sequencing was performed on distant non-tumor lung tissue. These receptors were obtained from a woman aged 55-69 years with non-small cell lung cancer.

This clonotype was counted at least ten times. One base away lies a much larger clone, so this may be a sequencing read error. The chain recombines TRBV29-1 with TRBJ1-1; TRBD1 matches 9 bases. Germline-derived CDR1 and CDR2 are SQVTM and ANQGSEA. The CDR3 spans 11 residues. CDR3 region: CSGQGVTEALF. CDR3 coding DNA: TGCAGCGGACAGGGGGTGACTGAAGCTCTCTTT.

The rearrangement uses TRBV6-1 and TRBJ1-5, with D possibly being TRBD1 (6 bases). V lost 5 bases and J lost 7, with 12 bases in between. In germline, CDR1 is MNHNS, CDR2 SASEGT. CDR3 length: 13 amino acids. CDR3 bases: TGTGCCAGCAGTCTCCAGGGGAGGCAGCCCCAGCATTTT. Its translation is CASSLQGRQPQHF.

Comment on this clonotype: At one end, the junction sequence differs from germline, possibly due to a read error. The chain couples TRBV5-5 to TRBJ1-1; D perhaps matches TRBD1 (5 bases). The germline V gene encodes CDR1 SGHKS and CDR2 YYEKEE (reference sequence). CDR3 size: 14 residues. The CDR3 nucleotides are TGTGCCACCAGCCCGCTAGGGGCGCACACTGAAGCTCTCTTT. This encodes CATSPLGAHTEALF.

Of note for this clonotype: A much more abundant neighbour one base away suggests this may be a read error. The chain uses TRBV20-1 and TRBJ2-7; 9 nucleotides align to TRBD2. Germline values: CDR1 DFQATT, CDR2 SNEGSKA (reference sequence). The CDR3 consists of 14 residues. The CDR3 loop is CSTRPLAGAYEQYF. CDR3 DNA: TGCAGTACTAGGCCATTAGCGGGAGCATACGAGCAGTACTTC.

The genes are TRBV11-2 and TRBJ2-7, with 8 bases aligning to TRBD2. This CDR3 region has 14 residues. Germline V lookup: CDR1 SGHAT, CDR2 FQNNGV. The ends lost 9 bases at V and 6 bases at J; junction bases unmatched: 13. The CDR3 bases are TGTGCCAGGAGCGATAGCGGGGATGCCGTCGAGCAGTACTTC. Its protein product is CARSDSGDAVEQYF. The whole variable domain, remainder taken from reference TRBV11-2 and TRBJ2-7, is EAGVAQSPRYKIIEKRQSVAFWCNPISGHATLYWYQQILGQGPKLLIQFQNNGVVDDSQLPKDRFSAERLKGVDSTLKIQPAKLEDSAVYLCARSDSGDAVEQYFGPGTRLTVT.

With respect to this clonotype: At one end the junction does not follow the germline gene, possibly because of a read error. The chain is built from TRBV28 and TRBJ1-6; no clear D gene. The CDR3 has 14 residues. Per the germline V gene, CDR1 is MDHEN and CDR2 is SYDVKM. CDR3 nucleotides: TGTGACAGCAGTCCCCAAGGAGAGGGTTCACCCCTCCATTTT. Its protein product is CDSSPQGEGSPLHF.

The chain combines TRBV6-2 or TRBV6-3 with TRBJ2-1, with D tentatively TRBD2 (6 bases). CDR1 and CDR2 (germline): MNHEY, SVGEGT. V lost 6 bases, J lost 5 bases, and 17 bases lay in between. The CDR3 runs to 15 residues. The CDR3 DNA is TGTGCCAGCAGCCCATCAGCGGGTAAGCACAATGAGCAGTTCTTC. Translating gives CASSPSAGKHNEQFF.

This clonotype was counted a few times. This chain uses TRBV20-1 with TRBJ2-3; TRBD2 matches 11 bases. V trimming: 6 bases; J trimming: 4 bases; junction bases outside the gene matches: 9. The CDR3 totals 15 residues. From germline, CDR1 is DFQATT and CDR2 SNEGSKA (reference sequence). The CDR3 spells CSAPKTSGTADTQYF. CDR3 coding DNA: TGCAGTGCCCCCAAGACTAGCGGGACAGCAGATACGCAGTATTTT.

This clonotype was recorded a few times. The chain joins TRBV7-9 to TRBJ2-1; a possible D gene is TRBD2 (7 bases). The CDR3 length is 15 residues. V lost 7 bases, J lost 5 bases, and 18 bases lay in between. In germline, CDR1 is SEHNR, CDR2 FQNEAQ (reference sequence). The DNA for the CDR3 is TGTGCCAGCACCGGGGGGACATGGAGGGACAATGAGCAGTTCTTC. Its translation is CASTGGTWRDNEQFF.

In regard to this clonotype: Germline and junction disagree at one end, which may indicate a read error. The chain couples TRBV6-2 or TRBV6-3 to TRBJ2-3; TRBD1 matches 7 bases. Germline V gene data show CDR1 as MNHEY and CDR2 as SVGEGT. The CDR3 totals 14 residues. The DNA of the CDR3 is TGTGCCAGTAAGCGGACAGGTCCTACAGATACGCAGTTTTTT. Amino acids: CASKRTGPTDTQFF.

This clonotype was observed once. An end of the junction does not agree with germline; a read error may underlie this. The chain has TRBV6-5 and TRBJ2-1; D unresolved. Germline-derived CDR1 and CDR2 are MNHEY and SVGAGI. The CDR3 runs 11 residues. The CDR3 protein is CANSAVGGQFF. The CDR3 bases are TGTGCCAACAGTGCTGTGGGCGGGCAGTTCTTC.

CDR3 sequence: CASSLKAGKNTGELFF. DNA for the CDR3: TGTGCCAGCAGTCTAAAAGCGGGAAAAAACACCGGGGAGCTGTTTTTT. This chain connects TRBV6-5 to TRBJ2-2; TRBD2 agrees at 7 bases. CDR1 and CDR2 (germline): MNHEY, SVGAGI. This CDR3 spans 16 amino acids. J was trimmed by 2 bases and V by 5 bases; bases with no gene match: 8.

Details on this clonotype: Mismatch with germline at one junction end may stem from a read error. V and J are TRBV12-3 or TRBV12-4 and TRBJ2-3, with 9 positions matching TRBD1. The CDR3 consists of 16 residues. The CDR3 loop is CASSSTRTGETDTQYF. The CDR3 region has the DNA TGTGCCAGCAGTTCAACCAGGACAGGGGAGACAGATACGCAATATTTT.

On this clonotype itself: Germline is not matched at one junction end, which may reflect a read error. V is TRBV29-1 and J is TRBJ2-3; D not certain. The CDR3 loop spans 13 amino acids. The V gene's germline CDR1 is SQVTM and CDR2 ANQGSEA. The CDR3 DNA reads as TGCAGAGTTGTCCCGGAGATGGTAGATACTCAGTATTTT. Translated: CRVVPEMVDTQYF.

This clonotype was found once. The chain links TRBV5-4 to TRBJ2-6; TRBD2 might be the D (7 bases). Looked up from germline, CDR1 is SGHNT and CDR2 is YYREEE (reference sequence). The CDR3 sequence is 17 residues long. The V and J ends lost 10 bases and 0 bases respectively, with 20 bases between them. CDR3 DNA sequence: TGTGCCGGCAACTTCGGGGGGCGCAGCTCTGGGGCCAACGTCCTGACTTTC. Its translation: CAGNFGGRSSGANVLTF.

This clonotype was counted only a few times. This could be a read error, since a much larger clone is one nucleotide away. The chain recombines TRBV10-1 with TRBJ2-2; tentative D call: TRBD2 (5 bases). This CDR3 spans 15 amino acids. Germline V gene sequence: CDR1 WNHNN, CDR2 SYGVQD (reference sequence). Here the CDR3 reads CASGEGVLLGRELFF. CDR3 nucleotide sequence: TGCGCCAGCGGTGAGGGTGTTTTATTGGGCAGGGAGCTGTTTTTT.

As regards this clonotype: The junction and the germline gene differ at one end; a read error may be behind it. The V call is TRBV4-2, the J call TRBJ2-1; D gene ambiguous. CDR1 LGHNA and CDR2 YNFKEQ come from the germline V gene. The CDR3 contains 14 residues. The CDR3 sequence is CASSQNGSYNEHFF. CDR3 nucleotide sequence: TGTGCCAGCAGCCAAAACGGATCCTACAATGAGCATTTCTTC.

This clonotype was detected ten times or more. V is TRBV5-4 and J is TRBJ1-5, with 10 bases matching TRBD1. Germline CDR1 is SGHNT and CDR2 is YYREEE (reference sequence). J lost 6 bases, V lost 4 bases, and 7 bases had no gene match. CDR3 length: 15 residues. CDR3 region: CASSRSGQGSQPQHF. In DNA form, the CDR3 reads TGTGCCAGCAGCCGATCGGGACAGGGGAGTCAGCCCCAGCATTTT. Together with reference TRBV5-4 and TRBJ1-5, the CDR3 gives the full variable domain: ETGVTQSPTHLIKTRGQQVTLRCSSQSGHNTVSWYQQALGQGPQFIFQYYREEENGRGNFPPRFSGLQFPNYSSELNVNALELDDSALYLCASSRSGQGSQPQHFGDGTRLSIL.